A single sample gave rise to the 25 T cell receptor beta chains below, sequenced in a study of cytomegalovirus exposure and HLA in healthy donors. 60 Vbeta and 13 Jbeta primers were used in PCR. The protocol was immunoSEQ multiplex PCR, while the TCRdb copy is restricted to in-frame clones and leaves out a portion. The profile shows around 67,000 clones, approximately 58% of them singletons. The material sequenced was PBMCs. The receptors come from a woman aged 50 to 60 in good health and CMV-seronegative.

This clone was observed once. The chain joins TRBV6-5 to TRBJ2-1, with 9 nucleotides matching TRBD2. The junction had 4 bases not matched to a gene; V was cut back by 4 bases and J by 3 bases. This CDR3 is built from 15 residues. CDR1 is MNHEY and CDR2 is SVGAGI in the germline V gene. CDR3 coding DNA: TGTGCCAGCAGTTCAGGAGCGGGAGGCTACAATGAGCAGTTCTTC. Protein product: CASSSGAGGYNEQFF.

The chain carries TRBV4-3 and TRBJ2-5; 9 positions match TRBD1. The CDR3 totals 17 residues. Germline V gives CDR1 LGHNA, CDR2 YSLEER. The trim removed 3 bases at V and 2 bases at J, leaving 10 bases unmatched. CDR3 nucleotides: TGCGCCAGCAGCCAGGGAACAGGGGGCTGGCGGCAAGAGACCCAGTACTTC. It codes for CASSQGTGGWRQETQYF.

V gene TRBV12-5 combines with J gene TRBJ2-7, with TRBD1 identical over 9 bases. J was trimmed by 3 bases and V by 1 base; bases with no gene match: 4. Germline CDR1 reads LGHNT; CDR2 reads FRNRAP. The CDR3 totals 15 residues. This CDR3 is CASGLASTGGYEQYF. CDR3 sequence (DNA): TGTGCTAGTGGTTTGGCCTCGACAGGGGGCTACGAGCAGTACTTC. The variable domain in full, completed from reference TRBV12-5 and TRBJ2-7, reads DARVTQTPRHKVTEMGQEVTMRCQPILGHNTVFWYRQTMMQGLELLAYFRNRAPLDDSGMPKDRFSAEMPDATLATLKIQPSEPRDSAVYFCASGLASTGGYEQYFGPGTRLTVT.

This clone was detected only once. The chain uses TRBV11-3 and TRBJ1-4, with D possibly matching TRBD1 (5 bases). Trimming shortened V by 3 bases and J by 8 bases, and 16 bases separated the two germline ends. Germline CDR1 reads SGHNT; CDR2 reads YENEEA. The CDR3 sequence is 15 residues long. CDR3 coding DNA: TGTGCCAGCAGCTTTTCCGACAGATTGGGGGAAAAACTGTTTTTT. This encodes CASSFSDRLGEKLFF.

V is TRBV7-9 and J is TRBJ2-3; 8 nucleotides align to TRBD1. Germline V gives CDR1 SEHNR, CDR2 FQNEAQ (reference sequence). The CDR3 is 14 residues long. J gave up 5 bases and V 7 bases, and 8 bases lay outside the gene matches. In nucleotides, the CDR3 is TGTGCCAGCACCAGGACAGGGTTCGGAGATACGCAGTATTTT. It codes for CASTRTGFGDTQYF.

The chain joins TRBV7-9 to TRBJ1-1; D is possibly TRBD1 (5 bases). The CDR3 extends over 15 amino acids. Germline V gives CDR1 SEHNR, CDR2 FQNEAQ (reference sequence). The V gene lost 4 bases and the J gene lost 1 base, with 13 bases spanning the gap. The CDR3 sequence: CASSSRQQGNTEAFF. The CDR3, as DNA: TGTGCCAGCAGCTCCCGCCAGCAGGGGAACACTGAAGCTTTCTTT. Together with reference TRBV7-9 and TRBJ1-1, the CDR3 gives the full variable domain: DTGVSQNPRHKITKRGQNVTFRCDPISEHNRLYWYRQTLGQGPEFLTYFQNEAQLEKSRLLSDRFSAERPKGSFSTLEIQRTEQGDSAMYLCASSSRQQGNTEAFFGQGTRLTVV.

The CDR3 nucleotides are TGTGCCACCAGCAGAGCGGTGAGCTCTGGAAACACCATATATTTT. Amino acid sequence: CATSRAVSSGNTIYF. The V gene is TRBV15, the J gene TRBJ1-3, with D unclear. Germline-derived CDR1 and CDR2 are LNHNV and YYDKDF (reference sequence). The CDR3 consists of 15 residues. Trimming took 1 base from V and 0 from J, leaving 7 bases between them.

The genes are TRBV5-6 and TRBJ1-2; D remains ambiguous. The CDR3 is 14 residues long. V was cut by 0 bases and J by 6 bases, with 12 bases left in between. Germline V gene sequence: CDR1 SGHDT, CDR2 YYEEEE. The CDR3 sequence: CASSLVGGGDGYTF. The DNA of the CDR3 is TGTGCCAGCAGCTTGGTTGGTGGCGGTGATGGCTACACCTTC.

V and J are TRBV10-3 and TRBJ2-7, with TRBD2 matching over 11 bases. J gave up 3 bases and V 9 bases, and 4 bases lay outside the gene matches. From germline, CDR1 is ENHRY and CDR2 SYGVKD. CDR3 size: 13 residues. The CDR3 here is CAISSGGLYEQYF. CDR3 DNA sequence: TGTGCCATTTCTAGCGGGGGGCTCTACGAGCAGTACTTC.

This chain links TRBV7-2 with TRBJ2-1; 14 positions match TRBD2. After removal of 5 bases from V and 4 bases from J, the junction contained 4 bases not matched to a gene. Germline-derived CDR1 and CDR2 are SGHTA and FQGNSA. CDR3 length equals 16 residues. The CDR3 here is CASSRLAGGGYNEQFF. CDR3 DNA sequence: TGTGCCAGCAGCCGACTAGCGGGAGGGGGTTACAATGAGCAGTTCTTC.

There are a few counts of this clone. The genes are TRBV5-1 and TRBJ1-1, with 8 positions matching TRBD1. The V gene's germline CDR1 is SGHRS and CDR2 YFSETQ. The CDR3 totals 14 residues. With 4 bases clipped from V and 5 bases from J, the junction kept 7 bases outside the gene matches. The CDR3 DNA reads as TGCGCCAGCAGCCTCGGACAGGGTCGGACTGAAGCTTTCTTT. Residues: CASSLGQGRTEAFF.

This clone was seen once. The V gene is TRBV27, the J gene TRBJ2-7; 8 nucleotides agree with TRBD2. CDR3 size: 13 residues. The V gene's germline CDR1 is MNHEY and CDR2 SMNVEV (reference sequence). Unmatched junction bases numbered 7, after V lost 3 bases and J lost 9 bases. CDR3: CASSLGSGGGQYF. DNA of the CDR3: TGTGCCAGCAGTTTGGGCTCCGGGGGGGGGCAGTACTTC.

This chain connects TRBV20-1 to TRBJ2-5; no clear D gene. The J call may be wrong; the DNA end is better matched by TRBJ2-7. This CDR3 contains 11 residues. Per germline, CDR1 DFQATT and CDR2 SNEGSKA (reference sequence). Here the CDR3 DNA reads TGCAGTGCGCTTAGCTCCTACGAGCAGTACTTC. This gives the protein CSALSSYEQYF.

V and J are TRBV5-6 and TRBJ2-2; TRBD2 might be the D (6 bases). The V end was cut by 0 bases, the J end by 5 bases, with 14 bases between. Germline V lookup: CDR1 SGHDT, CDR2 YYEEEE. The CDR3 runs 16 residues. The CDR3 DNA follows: TGTGCCAGCAGCTTGGAGGGCTTTGGGGGGACCGGGGAGCTGTTTTTT. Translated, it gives CASSLEGFGGTGELFF.

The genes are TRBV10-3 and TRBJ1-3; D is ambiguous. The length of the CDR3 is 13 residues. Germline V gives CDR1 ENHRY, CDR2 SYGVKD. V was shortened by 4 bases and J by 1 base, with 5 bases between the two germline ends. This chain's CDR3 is CAISVLSGNTIYF. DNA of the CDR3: TGTGCCATCAGTGTCTTGTCTGGAAACACCATATATTTT.

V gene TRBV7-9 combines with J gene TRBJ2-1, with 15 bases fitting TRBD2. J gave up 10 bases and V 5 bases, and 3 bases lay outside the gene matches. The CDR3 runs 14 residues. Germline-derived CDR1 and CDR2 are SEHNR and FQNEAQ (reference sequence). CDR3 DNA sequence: TGTGCCAGCAGCCCGGGGACTAGCGGGAGGGAGCAGTTCTTC. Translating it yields CASSPGTSGREQFF. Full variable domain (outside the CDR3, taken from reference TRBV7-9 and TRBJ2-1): DTGVSQNPRHKITKRGQNVTFRCDPISEHNRLYWYRQTLGQGPEFLTYFQNEAQLEKSRLLSDRFSAERPKGSFSTLEIQRTEQGDSAMYLCASSPGTSGREQFFGPGTRLTVL.

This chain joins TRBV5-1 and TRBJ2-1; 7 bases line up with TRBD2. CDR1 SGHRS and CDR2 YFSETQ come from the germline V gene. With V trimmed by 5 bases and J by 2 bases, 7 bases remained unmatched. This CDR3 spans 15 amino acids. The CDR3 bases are TGCGCCAGCAGTATGGGGCTAGCGGCCTACAATGAGCAGTTCTTC. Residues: CASSMGLAAYNEQFF.

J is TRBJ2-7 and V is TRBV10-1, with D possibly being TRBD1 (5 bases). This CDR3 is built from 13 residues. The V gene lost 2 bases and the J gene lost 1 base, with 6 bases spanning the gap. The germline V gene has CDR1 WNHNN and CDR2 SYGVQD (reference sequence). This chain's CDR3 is CASSEHRSYEQYF. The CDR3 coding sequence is TGCGCCAGCAGTGAGCACAGGTCCTACGAGCAGTACTTC.

The CDR3 is CASSLSASEETQYF. In DNA form, the CDR3 reads TGTGCCAGCAGCCTCTCTGCTAGCGAAGAGACCCAGTACTTC. The V gene is TRBV7-9, the J gene TRBJ2-5; TRBD2 might be the D (6 bases). V gave up 5 bases and J gave up 3 bases, with 13 bases separating them. Germline CDR1 reads SEHNR; CDR2 reads FQNEAQ (reference sequence). This CDR3 has 14 residues.

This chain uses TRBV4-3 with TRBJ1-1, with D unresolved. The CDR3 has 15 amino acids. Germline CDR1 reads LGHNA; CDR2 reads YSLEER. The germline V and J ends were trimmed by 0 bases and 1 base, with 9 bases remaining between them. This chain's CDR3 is CASSQDPPGNTEAFF. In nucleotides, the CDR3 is TGCGCCAGCAGCCAAGATCCCCCAGGGAACACTGAAGCTTTCTTT.

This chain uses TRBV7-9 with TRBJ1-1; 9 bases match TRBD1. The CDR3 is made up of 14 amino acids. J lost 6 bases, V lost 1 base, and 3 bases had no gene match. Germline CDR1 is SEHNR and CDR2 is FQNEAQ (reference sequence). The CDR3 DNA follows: TGTGCCAGCAGCTTAGAGGACAGGGGTGCTGAAGCTTTCTTT. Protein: CASSLEDRGAEAFF.

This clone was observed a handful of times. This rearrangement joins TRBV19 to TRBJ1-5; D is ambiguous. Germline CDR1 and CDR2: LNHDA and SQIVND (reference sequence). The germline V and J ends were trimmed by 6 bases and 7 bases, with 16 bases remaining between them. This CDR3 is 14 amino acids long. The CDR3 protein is CASRKRVFGQPQHF. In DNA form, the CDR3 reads TGTGCCAGTAGAAAGCGAGTATTCGGACAGCCCCAGCATTTT.

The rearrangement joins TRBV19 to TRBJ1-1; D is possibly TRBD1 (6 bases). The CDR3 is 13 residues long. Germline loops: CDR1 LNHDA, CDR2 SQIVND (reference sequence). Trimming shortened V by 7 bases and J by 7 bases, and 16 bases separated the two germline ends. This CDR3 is CASKTQGYNEAFF. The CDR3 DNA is TGTGCCAGTAAGACACAGGGTTATAATGAAGCTTTCTTT.

The CDR3 sequence: CASRHLLTSAYTDTQYF. Here the CDR3 DNA reads TGTGCCAGCAGGCACCTCCTGACTAGCGCATACACAGATACGCAGTATTTT. This rearrangement joins TRBV28 to TRBJ2-3; 8 bases are a match to TRBD2. The V gene end was trimmed by 6 bases and the J gene end by 2 bases; junction bases not matched to a gene: 13. The CDR3 is 17 amino acids. Germline CDR1 is MDHEN and CDR2 is SYDVKM. The full variable domain, completed using reference TRBV28 and TRBJ2-3, is DVKVTQSSRYLVKRTGEKVFLECVQDMDHENMFWYRQDPGLGLRLIYFSYDVKMKEKGDIPEGYSVSREKKERFSLILESASTNQTSMYLCASRHLLTSAYTDTQYFGPGTRLTVL.

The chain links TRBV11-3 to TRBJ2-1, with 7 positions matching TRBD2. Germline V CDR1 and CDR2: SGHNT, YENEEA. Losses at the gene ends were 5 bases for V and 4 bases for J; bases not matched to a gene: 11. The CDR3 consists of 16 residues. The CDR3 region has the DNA TGTGCCAGCAGCGAAGGCGGGGGAGGTCGGTACAATGAGCAGTTCTTC. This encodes CASSEGGGGRYNEQFF.